This record looks at one T cell receptor (beta chain) sequence and its context. CDR3 size: 16 residues. This sample was included in a study of blood T cell repertoires in COVID-19. About the research overall: Acute and convalescent COVID-19 specimens originated in the United States, Italy and Spain. In each case, the material was cDNA or gDNA derived from T cells, B-cell-depleted T cells, or PBMCs.

Original processing methods: From reference gene primer amplification, estimates of nucleated cell counts were derived. This table comes from immunoSEQ multiplex PCR, and its TCRdb copy is limited to in-frame clones, with some not included. V and J calls and clone size are as listed in that table; D and trimming were resolved from the DNA. The sample contains some 150,000 clones, over 70% of which appear only once. The J gene is TRBJ1-2, the V gene TRBV21-1. TRBV21-1 is a pseudogene locus. The receptor comes from a man between 50 and 59 years old who had recovered from COVID-19. Sequenced: peripheral blood. As DNA, the CDR3 is TGTGCCAGCAGCAAAATGGTACGGTCGGGGGGCTATGGCTACACCTTC. Encoded protein: CASSKMVRSGGYGYTF.